This TCR beta chain stems from a study of CXCR3-negative and CXCR3-positive naive CD8 T cells. TRB cDNA was prepared as libraries by UMI-labeled 5' RACE. TCRdb reprocessed the 5' RACE reads and stores each CDR3 protein as one record, lacking DNA. Its clone listing holds about 130,000 distinct CDR3 sequences. The CDR3 contains 14 residues. Germline-derived CDR1 and CDR2 are SNHLY and FYNNEI. Study results and limitations: Naive CXCR3-negative and CXCR3-positive cells had similar TRBV-TRBJ usage; memory differed. The study inferred TCR strength from TRB CDR3 properties and found comparable surface CD5 between naive subsets. Similarly elevated diversity marked both naive subsets, with memory CD8+ cells showing far lower diversity. CXCR3-positive naive cells had TRB CDR3s that were more hydrophobic than CXCR3-negative naive cells had.

As concerns this clonotype: The antigen is undetermined.

Sequencing was performed on naive CXCR3+ CD8+ T cells from blood. The subset: CD45RO-CCR7+CD27+CD95- naive CD8+ T cells expressing CXCR3 (TNR3+). This receptor was obtained from a human donor in good health. Some clones in this sample may be carry-over from other donors' samples. The chain has TRBV2 and TRBJ2-1; TCRdb's D call, TRBD2, is unchecked because there is no DNA. This CDR3 reads CASSGAGGLGEQFF.